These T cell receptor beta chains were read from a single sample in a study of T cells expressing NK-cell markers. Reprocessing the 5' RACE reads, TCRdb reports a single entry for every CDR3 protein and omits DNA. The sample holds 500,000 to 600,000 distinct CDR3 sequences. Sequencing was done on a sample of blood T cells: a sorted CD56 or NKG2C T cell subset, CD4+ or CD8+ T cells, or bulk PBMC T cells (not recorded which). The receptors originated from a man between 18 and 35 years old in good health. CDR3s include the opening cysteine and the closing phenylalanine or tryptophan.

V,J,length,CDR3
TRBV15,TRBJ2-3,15,CATSEGGALQGAQYF
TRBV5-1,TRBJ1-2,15,CASSPGGGENYGYTF
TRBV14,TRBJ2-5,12,CASSRFQETQYF
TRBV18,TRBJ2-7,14,CASTTGLAGDEQYF
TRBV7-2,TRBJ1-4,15,CASSSATGAREKLFF
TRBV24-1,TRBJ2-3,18,CATSDPAPHRESPDTQYF
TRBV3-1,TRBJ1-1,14,CASSHGVANTEAFF
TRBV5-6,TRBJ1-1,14,CASRFSSSTGEAFF
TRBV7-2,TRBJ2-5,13,CASSERTAETQYF
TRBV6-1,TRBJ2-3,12,CASRDSADTQYF
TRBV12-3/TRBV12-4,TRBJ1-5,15,CASSPLGHLNQPQHF
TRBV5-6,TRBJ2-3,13,CASGGDVTDTQYF
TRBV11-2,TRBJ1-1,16,CASSPRTGGTNTEAFF
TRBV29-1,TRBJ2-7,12,CSAGTGPAEQYF
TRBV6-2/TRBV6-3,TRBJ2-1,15,CASNGLAGGRGEQFF